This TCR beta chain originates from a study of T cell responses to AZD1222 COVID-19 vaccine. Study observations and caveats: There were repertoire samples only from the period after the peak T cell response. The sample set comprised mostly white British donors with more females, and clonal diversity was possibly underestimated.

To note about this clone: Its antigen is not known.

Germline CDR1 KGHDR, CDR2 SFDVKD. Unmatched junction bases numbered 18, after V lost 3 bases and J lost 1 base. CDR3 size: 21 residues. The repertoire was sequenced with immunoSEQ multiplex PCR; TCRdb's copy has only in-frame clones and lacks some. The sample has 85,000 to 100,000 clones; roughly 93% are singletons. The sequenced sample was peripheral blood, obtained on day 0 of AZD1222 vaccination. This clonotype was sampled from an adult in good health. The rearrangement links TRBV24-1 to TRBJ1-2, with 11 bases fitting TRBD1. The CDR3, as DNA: TGTGCCACCAGTGATGGGACAGGGGGAGTAAGTTCCTACCTCGTTAACTATGGCTACACCTTC. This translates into CATSDGTGGVSSYLVNYGYTF.